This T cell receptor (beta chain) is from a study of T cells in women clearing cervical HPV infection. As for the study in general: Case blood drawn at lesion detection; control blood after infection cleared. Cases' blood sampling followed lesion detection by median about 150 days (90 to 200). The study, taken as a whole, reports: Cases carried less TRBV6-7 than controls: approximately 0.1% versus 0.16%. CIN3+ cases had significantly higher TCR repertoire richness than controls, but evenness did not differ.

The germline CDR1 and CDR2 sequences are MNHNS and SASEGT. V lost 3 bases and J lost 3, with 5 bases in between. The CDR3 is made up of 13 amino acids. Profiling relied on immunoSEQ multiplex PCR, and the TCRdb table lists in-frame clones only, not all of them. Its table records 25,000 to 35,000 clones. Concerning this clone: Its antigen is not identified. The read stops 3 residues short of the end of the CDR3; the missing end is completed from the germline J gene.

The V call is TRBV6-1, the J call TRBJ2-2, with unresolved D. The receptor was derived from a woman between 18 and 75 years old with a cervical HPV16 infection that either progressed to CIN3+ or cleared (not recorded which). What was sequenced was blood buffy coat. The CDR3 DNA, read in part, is TGTGCCAGCAGTGAGGCGGACACCGGGGAG. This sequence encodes CASSEADTGE. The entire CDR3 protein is CASSEADTGELFF.